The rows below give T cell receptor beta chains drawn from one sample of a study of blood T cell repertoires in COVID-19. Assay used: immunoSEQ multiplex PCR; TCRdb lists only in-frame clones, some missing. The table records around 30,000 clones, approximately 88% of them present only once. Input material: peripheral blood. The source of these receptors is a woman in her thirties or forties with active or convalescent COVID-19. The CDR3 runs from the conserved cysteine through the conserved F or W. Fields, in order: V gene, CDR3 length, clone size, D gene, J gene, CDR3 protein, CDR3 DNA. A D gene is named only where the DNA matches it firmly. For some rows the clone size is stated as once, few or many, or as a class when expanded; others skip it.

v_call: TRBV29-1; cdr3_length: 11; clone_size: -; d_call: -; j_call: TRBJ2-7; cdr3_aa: CSALAAYEQYF; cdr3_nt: TGCAGCGCCCTGGCTGCCTACGAGCAGTACTTC
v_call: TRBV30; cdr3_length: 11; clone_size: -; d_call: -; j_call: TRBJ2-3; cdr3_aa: CAWSVLDTQYF; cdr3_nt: TGTGCCTGGAGTGTACTAGATACGCAGTATTTT
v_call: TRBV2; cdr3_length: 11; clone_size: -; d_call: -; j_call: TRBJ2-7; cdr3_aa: CASSTGREQYF; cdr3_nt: TGTGCCAGCAGTACCGGGAGAGAGCAGTACTTC
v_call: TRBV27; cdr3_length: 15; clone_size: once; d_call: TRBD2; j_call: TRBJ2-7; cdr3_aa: CASSLAASGRGEQYF; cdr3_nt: TGTGCCAGCAGTTTAGCGGCTAGCGGGAGAGGCGAGCAGTACTTC
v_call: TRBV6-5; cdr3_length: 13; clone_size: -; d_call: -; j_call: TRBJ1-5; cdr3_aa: CASRQGSGQPQHF; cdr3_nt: TGTGCCAGCAGGCAGGGGAGCGGTCAGCCCCAGCATTTT
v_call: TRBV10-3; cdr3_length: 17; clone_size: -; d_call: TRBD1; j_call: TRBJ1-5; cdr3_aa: CAISEPKTGGVWPPQHF; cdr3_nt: TGTGCCATCAGTGAGCCAAAAACAGGGGGCGTGTGGCCGCCCCAGCATTTT
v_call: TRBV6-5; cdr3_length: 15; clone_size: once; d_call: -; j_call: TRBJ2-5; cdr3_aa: CASTVENRVQETQYF; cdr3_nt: TGTGCCAGCACCGTGGAGAACAGGGTCCAAGAGACCCAGTACTTC
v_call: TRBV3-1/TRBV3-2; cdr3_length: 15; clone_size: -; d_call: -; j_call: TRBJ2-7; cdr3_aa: CASSPVLISSYEQYF; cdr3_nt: TGTGCCAGCAGCCCCGTTTTGATTAGCTCCTACGAGCAGTACTTC
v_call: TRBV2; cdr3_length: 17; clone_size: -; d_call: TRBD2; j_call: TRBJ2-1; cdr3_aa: CASSETSGVKPYNEQFF; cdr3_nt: TGTGCCAGCAGTGAAACTAGCGGGGTAAAACCCTACAATGAGCAGTTCTTC
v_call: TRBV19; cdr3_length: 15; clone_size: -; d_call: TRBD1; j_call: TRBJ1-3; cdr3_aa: CASSIRTGARNTIYF; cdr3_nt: TGTGCCAGTAGTATTCGGACAGGGGCAAGAAACACCATATATTTT
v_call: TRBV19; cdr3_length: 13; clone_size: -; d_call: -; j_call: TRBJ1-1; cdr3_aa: CASSSQKNTEAFF; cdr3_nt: TGTGCCAGTAGTTCCCAGAAGAACACTGAAGCTTTCTTT
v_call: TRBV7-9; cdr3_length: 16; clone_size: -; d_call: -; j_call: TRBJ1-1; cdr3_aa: CASSLGGRQSNTEAFF; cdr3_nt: TGTGCCAGCAGCTTAGGGGGGCGGCAGTCGAACACTGAAGCTTTCTTT
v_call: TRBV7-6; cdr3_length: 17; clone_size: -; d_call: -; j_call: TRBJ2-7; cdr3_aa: CASSLGNSGLQTYEQYF; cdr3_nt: TGTGCCAGCAGCTTAGGGAACAGTGGCCTCCAAACCTACGAGCAGTACTTC
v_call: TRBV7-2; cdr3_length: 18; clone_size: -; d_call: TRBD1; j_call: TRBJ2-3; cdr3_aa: CASSLGTGNHPSTDTQYF; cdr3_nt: TGTGCCAGCAGCCTCGGGACAGGGAACCACCCTAGCACAGATACGCAGTATTTT
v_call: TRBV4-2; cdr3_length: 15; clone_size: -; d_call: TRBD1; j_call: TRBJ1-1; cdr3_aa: CASSQDSTGGTEAFF; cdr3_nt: TGTGCCAGCAGCCAAGACTCTACAGGGGGGACTGAAGCTTTCTTT
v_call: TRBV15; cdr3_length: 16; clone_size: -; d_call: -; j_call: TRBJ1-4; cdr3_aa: CATSREVLPSNEKLFF; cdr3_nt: TGTGCCACCAGCAGAGAAGTTCTTCCCAGTAATGAAAAACTGTTTTTT
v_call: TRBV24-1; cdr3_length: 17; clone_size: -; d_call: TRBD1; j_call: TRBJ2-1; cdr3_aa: CATSDRGGTGRLNEQFF; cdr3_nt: TGTGCCACCAGTGATCGGGGCGGGACAGGGCGACTCAATGAGCAGTTCTTC
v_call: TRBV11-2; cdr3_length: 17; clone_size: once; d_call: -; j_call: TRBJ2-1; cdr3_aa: CASSLHSQGSSYNEQFF; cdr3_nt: TGTGCCAGCAGCCTACATTCGCAGGGGAGCTCCTACAATGAGCAGTTCTTC
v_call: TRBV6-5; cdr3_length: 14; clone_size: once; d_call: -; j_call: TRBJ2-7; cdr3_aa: CASGTGPSPGEQYF; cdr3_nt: TGTGCCAGCGGAACAGGGCCCTCCCCGGGGGAGCAGTACTTC
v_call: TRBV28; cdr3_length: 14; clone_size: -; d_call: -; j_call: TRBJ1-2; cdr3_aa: CASRSRGINYGYTF; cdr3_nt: TGTGCCAGCAGGTCCAGGGGCATTAACTATGGCTACACCTTC
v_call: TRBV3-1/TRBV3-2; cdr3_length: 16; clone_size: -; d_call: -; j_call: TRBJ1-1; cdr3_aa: CASTQEVGGGGTEAFF; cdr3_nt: TGTGCCAGCACCCAAGAGGTGGGGGGGGGAGGCACTGAAGCTTTCTTT
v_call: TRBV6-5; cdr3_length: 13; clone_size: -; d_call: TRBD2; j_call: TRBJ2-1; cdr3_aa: CASRLAGGDEQFF; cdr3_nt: TGTGCCAGCCGTCTAGCGGGCGGGGATGAGCAGTTCTTC
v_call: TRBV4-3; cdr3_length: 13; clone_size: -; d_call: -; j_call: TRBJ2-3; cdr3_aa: CASSQDFEGVRYF; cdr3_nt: TGCGCCAGCAGCCAAGATTTCGAAGGGGTGAGGTATTTT
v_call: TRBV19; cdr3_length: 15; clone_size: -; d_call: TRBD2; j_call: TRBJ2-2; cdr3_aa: CASSIKAGVPGELFF; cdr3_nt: TGTGCCAGTAGTATTAAAGCGGGGGTACCCGGGGAGCTGTTTTTT
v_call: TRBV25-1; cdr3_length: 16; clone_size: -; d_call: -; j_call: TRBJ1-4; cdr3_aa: CASSRPGDARNEKLFF; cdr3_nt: TGTGCCAGCAGTCGACCAGGGGATGCGAGGAATGAAAAACTGTTTTTT
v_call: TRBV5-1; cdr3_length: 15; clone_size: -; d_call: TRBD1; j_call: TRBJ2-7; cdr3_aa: CASSPRTGGIYEQYF; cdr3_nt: TGCGCCAGCAGCCCCCGGACAGGGGGAATTTACGAGCAGTACTTC
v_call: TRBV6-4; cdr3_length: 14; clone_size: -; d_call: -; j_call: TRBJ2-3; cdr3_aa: CASRAGATTDTQYF; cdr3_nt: TGTGCCAGCAGGGCAGGGGCTACCACAGATACGCAGTATTTT
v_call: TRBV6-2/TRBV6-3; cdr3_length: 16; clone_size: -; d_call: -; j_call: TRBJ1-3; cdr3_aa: CASSYTARGTGNTIYF; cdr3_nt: TGTGCCAGCAGTTACACCGCCAGGGGAACTGGAAACACCATATATTTT
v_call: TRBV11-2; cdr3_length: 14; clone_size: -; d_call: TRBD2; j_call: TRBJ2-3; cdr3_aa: CASSPSGGVDTQYF; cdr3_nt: TGTGCCAGCAGCCCTAGCGGGGGGGTGGATACGCAGTATTTT
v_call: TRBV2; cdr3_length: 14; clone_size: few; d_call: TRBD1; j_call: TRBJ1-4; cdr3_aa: CASSGQGVREKLFF; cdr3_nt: TGTGCCAGCAGTGGACAGGGAGTTCGGGAAAAACTGTTTTTT
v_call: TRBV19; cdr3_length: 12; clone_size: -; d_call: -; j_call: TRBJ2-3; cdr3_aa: CASSSQTDTQYF; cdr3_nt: TGTGCCAGTAGTTCCCAGACAGATACGCAGTATTTT
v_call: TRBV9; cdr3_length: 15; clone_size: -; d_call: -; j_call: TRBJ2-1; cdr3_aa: CASSVDRGGLGEQFF; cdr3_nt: TGTGCCAGCAGCGTAGATCGTGGGGGACTCGGTGAGCAGTTCTTC
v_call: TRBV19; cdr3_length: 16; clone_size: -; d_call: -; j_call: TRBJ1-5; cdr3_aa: CASRSKAGPANQPQHF; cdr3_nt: TGTGCCAGTAGGAGCAAGGCAGGTCCCGCGAATCAGCCCCAGCATTTT
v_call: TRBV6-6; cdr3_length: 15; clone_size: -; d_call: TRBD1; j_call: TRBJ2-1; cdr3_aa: CASTSGQDLHNEQFF; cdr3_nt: TGTGCCAGCACCTCGGGACAGGATCTCCACAATGAGCAGTTCTTC
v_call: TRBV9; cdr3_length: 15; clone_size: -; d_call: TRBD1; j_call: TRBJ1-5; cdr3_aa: CASSVGSQGNQPQHF; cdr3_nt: TGTGCCAGCAGCGTAGGATCACAGGGGAATCAGCCCCAGCATTTT
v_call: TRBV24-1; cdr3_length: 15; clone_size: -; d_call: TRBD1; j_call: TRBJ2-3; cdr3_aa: CATSAGTGGADTQYF; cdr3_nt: TGTGCCACCAGTGCCGGGACAGGGGGCGCAGATACGCAGTATTTT
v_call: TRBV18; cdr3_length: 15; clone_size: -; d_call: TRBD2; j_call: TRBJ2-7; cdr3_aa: CASSPIPGGGNEQYF; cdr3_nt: TGTGCCAGCTCACCGATTCCGGGGGGGGGCAACGAGCAGTACTTC
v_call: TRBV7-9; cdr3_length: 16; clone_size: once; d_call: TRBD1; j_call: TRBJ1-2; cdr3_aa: CASSLDRGPFWDGYTF; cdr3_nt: TGTGCCAGCAGCTTAGACAGGGGGCCGTTCTGGGATGGCTACACCTTC
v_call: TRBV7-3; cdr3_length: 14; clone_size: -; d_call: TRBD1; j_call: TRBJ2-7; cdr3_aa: CASSPGGNSYEQYF; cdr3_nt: TGTGCCAGCAGCCCAGGGGGCAACTCCTACGAGCAGTACTTC
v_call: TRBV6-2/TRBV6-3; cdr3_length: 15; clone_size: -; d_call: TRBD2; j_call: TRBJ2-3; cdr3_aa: CASSYSGGGPDTQYF; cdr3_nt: TGTGCCAGCAGTTACTCGGGCGGGGGGCCAGATACGCAGTATTTT
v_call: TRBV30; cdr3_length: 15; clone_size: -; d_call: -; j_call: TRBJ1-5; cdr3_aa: CAWSRGGSPNQPQHF; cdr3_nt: TGTGCCTGGAGTCGGGGGGGTTCACCGAATCAGCCCCAGCATTTT
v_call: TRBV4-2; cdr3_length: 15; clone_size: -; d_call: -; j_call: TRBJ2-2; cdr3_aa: CASSRERSNTGELFF; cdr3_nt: TGTGCCAGCAGCCGGGAGCGGTCGAACACCGGGGAGCTGTTTTTT
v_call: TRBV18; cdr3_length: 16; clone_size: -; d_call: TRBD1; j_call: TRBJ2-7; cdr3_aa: CASSPTPGQGAYEQYF; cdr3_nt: TGTGCCAGCTCACCCACCCCGGGACAGGGGGCCTACGAGCAGTACTTC
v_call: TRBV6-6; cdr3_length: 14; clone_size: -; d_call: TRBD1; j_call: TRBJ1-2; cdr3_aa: CASSYGQGSTSYTF; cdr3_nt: TGTGCCAGCAGTTATGGACAGGGGAGCACCAGCTACACCTTC
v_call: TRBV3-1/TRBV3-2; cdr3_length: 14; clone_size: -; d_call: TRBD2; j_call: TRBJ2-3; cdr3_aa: CASASGDNADTQYF; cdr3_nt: TGTGCCAGCGCTAGCGGGGACAACGCAGATACGCAGTATTTT
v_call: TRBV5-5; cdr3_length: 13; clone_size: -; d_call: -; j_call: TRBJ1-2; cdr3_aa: CASSSGPEGGYTF; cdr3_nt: TGTGCCAGCAGTTCTGGACCCGAGGGTGGCTACACCTTC
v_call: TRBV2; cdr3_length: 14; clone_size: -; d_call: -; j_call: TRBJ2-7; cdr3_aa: CASRGQGITYEQYF; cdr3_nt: TGTGCCAGCAGGGGGCAGGGAATTACGTACGAGCAGTACTTC
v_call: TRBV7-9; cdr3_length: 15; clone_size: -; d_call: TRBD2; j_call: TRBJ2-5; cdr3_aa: CASSLASGSQETQYF; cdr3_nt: TGTGCCAGCAGCTTGGCAAGCGGGAGCCAAGAGACCCAGTACTTC
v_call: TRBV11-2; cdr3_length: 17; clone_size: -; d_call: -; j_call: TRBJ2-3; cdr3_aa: CASSPTGGGAGADTQYF; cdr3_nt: TGTGCCAGCAGCCCCACGGGTGGGGGCGCGGGCGCAGATACGCAGTATTTT
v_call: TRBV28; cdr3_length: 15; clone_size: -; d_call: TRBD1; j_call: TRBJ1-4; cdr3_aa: CASRSTGRGDEKLFF; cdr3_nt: TGTGCCAGCAGGAGCACGGGCAGGGGGGATGAAAAACTGTTTTTT
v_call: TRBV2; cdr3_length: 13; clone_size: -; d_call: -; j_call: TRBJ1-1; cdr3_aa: CASSAQMNTEAFF; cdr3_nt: TGTGCCAGCAGTGCTCAGATGAACACTGAAGCTTTCTTT